This TCR beta chain was profiled in a study of cytomegalovirus exposure and HLA in healthy donors (dated by TCRdb to the late 2010s). At the level of the whole study: An earlier analysis of about 560 of the donors reported 276 Gb of sequence data and some 110 million unique TCR beta sequences obtained from 180 million or so T cells. An early release that covered roughly 600 HLA-typed donors contained about 290 gigabases of sequencing data and 75 million to 100 million unique TCR sequences. The genetic ancestry cluster associated with self-reported Caucasian donors included 65% to 90% of the roughly 410 genotyped donors. The study aimed to test whether signatures of past pathogen exposure could be identified by cataloging public T cell receptors. Using immunosequencing, the study profiled T cell repertoires from 500 to 800 subjects and related those repertoires to cytomegalovirus serostatus. Besides the first cohort of 500 to 700 subjects, a separate validation cohort made up of roughly 120 different subjects was used. High-throughput TCR immunosequencing, statistical association of individual TCRs with disease status, and machine learning were combined to predict cytomegalovirus infection status. A later analysis re-examined previously published TCR beta repertoires from just over 650 donors and added high-resolution HLA genotyping to investigate patterns of TCR occurrence. In the later analysis, no new phenotypic data were used to find candidate immune exposures; instead, reliance was placed on TCR beta sequences and their occurrence across donors. To decide whether each TCR beta V gene segment behaved as functional or pseudogenic, an earlier analysis of some 600 of the donors relied on high-throughput TCR beta sequencing. Donor age, sex, ethnicity and CMV serostatus were compiled together with the repertoire data. A later genetic analysis took genome-wide SNP genotypes for about 55% of the 666 donors and used that subset as a discovery cohort. Every discovery cohort repertoire had been produced on one sequencing platform. HLA typing included class I and class II loci at four-digit resolution. The number of typed donors differed by locus: 629-630 for A, B, C, DRB1 and DQB1; approximately 520 for DQA1; 606 for DPA1; and approximately 450 for DPB1. Roughly 5 DR-DQ haplotypes were handled as single units for association and clustering because linkage in the cohort was strong. Among around 400 genotyped donors of the cohort, an average of around 250,000 unique TCR beta nucleotide sequences was sequenced per donor, of which 15% to 20% were non-productive.

For this clone: There is no known antigen for this receptor. Base-call qualities are not available, and no considerably larger clone is one nucleotide away.

What the study reported, not specific to this receptor: In a later analysis, around 17,000 TCR beta sequences were associated with specific HLA alleles at a false discovery rate of 0.05. A later analysis found that HLA-associated TCR beta chains were more clonally expanded and had lower generation probabilities than equally common non-associated chains. Most TCR sequences were observed very rarely across donors, whereas some public TCRs were present in many individuals. Some IMGT-functional V segments, including TRBV6-2 and TRBV6-3, could not be distinguished by the 87-base-pair reads and were therefore excluded. In a later genetic analysis, fewer N-insertions in productive TCRs were reported among donors in an Asian-associated ancestry cluster than the roughly 700-donor mean. In a later analysis, several top co-occurrence clusters were reported to appear linked to parvovirus B19, influenza, CMV and Epstein-Barr virus. Correlated functional status among segregating V segments might reflect linkage disequilibrium, but an unknown experimental factor could not be ruled out. For the cohort, immune exposure information was limited to CMV serostatus. According to a later analysis, TCR association rates differed among HLA loci, with DRB1 alleles showing the most associated TCRs and HLA-C alleles showing the fewest. A total of 150 or so TCR beta chains were listed by the study as associated with cytomegalovirus. Sequencing depth was assumed to be roughly uniform across donors in the presence/absence analyses, though that assumption may not hold. In an earlier analysis of some 540 of the donors, most TCR beta V segments appeared in productive rearrangements about 90% or about 30% of the time, broadly matching IMGT annotations. The classifier was reported to diagnose cytomegalovirus status with high specificity and sensitivity in both the original cohort and the validation cohort. HLA typing was unavailable for some donors at each locus, so association tests used only the typed subset. A cluster of highly shared sequence variants was judged likely to be a technical artifact of the sequencing pipeline. An association between a missense DCLRE1C variant and V-gene and J-gene trimming of TCR beta chains was found in a later genetic analysis and replicated in an independent cohort. Strong co-occurrence of HLA alleles, especially DR and DQ, made assigning TCR associations to individual alleles difficult. Because counts were too low, more than 15 rarely observed V segments, including chromosome 9 orphons, were excluded from the earlier analysis of some 590 of the donors. Most CMV-associated TCR beta chains appeared to be HLA-restricted in a later analysis, and the HLA associations seemed to be driven largely by CMV exposure. It was suggested by the authors that the approach could potentially be generalized to other disease states and immunological phenotypes. A further reported finding was that TCR beta sequences accurately predicted the HLA-A and HLA-B alleles for most subjects in the first cohort. In vitro tests confirmed that three of the cytomegalovirus-associated TCR beta chains recognize cytomegalovirus antigens. This cohort had only TCR beta chains sequenced, and the lack of alpha or paired-chain data limited which features could be detected.

The cohort consisted of 600 or so healthy bone marrow donors. Cohort members were all nominally healthy when sampled, although unrecorded immune exposures were likely present. The donor tested CMV seronegative, placing the donor among the roughly 340 seronegative members of the cohort. A peripheral blood sample was provided by each donor, and peripheral blood mononuclear cells were used for TCR beta sequencing. The Qiagen DNeasy Blood Extraction Kit was used to extract genomic DNA from the blood cell samples. The germline ends are 12 bases apart after V is trimmed by 5 bases and J by 6 bases. CDR1 and CDR2 were assigned from the germline V gene as SGHRS and YFSETQ. Its CDR3 holds 13 amino acids, cysteine through phenylalanine. The sequence is cut down to CDR3 DNA, 39 bases in frame from base 1. Libraries were prepared through the immunoSEQ multiplex PCR assay. For the multiplex PCR, a mixture combining 60 forward primers for TCR Vbeta segments and 13 reverse primers for TCR Jbeta segments was used. The CDR3 region of rearranged TCR beta genes was amplified from genomic DNA by a multiplex PCR assay. The amplified TCR beta libraries were sequenced on the Illumina HiSeq System as 87-base-pair reads. As for the authors' bioinformatics: A later analysis counted some 74 million unique TCR beta chains across the 550 to 700 repertoires, and 9.5 million to 11 million of these chains were shared by at least two donors. To remove PCR and sequencing errors, raw reads were error-corrected and collapsed into unique sequences using a nearest-neighbor algorithm that merged closely related sequences. To assign V, D and J gene segments, CDR3 sequences were aligned to IMGT reference sequences. Each retained sequence needed at least a six-nucleotide match to both a V gene segment and a J gene segment. A rearrangement was called productive if the CDR3 had no stop codons and remained in frame with V and J, and every other rearrangement was called non-productive. CDR3 was defined by IMGT convention, running from the second conserved V-encoded cysteine to the conserved J-encoded phenylalanine. The earlier analysis of about 560 of the donors excluded any sequence lacking an unambiguous match to a single V gene segment. An earlier analysis of 550 to 650 of the donors classified V segments as functional when productive rearrangements were above 56.7% and as segregating when the standard deviation between donors was above 5%. A statistical classification framework was built for diagnosing cytomegalovirus status from the catalog of TCR beta chain sequences. A later analysis assigned V and J genes by comparing TCR nucleotide sequences with IMGT/GENE-DB human TR gene sequences. A later analysis assigned CDR3 sequences and most-parsimonious VDJ recombination scenarios with the TCRdist pipeline. In a later analysis, every TCR beta chain was defined by the combination of its CDR3 amino acid sequence and its V-gene family, and reads without a unique V-gene family were dropped. A later analysis removed 450 to 600 highly shared, low-generation-probability nucleotide sequences to deal with suspected cross-contamination and a sequencing artifact. A later analysis calculated a clonal expansion index for each public chain from normalized within-repertoire ranks of inferred template counts. In a later analysis, generation probabilities were computed using a VDJ recombination model fitted to out-of-frame rearrangements, and the results were checked against IGoR. In a later analysis, TCR-TCR, TCR-HLA and TCR-CMV co-occurrence was scored with hypergeometric tests, and a repertoire-size bias correction was applied to TCR pairs. A later analysis estimated false discovery rates by permuting HLA or CMV assignments 20 times. In a later analysis, co-occurring TCRs were grouped using DBSCAN, with TCRdist sequence similarity added in when clustering inside HLA-allele-positive subsets. Co-occurrence clustering excluded repertoires with fewer than 30,000 or more than 120,000 public chains, plus five with anomalous nucleotide sharing. Imported from immuneACCESS, the table was reduced by TCRdb to in-frame sequences with V and J called. These copies leave out some clones; in studies compared against another copy, an unresolved V gene accounts for under half, and the cause of the remainder is not known. V and J calls and clone size are copied from that table; D and trimming were computed from the DNA. This sample gives about 160,000 clones in total; around 81% of them show up just once. The biggest ten clones account for 0.9% to 1.1% of the sample.

The specimen was PBMCs. The rearrangement joined TRBV5-1 to TRBJ1-5, and TRBD1 may be the D gene, going by 6 matching bases. The receptor was derived from a woman in her 40s in good health and CMV-seronegative. The CDR3 region: CASSLDSTQPQHF. The nucleotide sequence reads as follows: TGCGCCAGCAGTCTGGACAGTACTCAGCCCCAGCATTTT. With all but the CDR3 taken from the reference TRBV5-1 and TRBJ1-5 genes, the full variable domain is: KAGVTQTPRYLIKTRGQQVTLSCSPISGHRSVSWYQQTPGQGLQFLFEYFSETQRNKGNFPGRFSGRQFSNSRSEMNVSTLELGDSALYLCASSLDSTQPQHFGDGTRLSIL.